A single sample gave rise to the 18 T cell receptor beta chains below, sequenced in a study of cytomegalovirus exposure and HLA in healthy donors. Only in-frame clones appear in the TCRdb table, and some are missing; sequencing was by immunoSEQ multiplex PCR. This table holds 150,000 to 200,000 clones, 80% to 90% found once. Specimen: PBMCs. These receptors were taken from a woman aged 25 to 45 in good health and CMV-seronegative.

V gene TRBV4-1 combines with J gene TRBJ1-1; the match to TRBD1 covers 10 bases. The CDR3 is 14 amino acids. The ends lost 3 bases at V and 5 bases at J; junction bases unmatched: 3. Germline CDR1 and CDR2: MGHRA and YSYEKL. CDR3 in DNA: TGCGCCAGCAGCCAGACAGGGGGCGGGACTGAAGCTTTCTTT. Its protein is CASSQTGGGTEAFF.

V usage is TRBV7-9 and J usage is TRBJ2-3; D ambiguous. Trimming pared 5 bases from V and 7 bases from J, leaving 10 bases between. This CDR3 is 12 amino acids long. CDR1 and CDR2 (germline): SEHNR, FQNEAQ (reference sequence). The CDR3 DNA reads TGTGCCAGCAGCACAGACCTGAATACGCAGTATTTT. It is translated as CASSTDLNTQYF.

About this clone: Lacking the conserved final phenylalanine or tryptophan, this CDR3 likely reflects a read error. The rearrangement uses TRBV18 and TRBJ1-1; D is ambiguous. Trimming removed 4 bases at V and 4 bases at J, with 7 bases between. The CDR3 is 12 amino acids. Germline V gives CDR1 KGHSH, CDR2 LQKENI. For the CDR3, the DNA is TGTGCCAGCTCACTGCCGCGCACTGAAGCTTTCTCT. Amino acids: CASSLPRTEAFS.

This chain uses TRBV5-4 with TRBJ2-1; 8 bases fit TRBD2. Germline CDR1 and CDR2: SGHNT and YYREEE (reference sequence). The CDR3 consists of 15 residues. V was clipped by 0 bases and J by 9 bases; unmatched bases: 8. The CDR3 region has the DNA TGTGCCAGCAGCTTGGGTAGCGGGGACTTGGGTGAGCAGTTCTTC. Translation gives CASSLGSGDLGEQFF.

This chain links TRBV5-4 with TRBJ1-6, with 8 bases aligning to TRBD1. After removal of 4 bases from V and 6 bases from J, the junction contained 9 bases not matched to a gene. Germline values: CDR1 SGHNT, CDR2 YYREEE (reference sequence). This CDR3 comprises 16 residues. CDR3 coding DNA: TGTGCCAGCAGCACCTCTCAGGGGGCGGGTAATTCACCCCTCCACTTT. Residues: CASSTSQGAGNSPLHF.

The rearrangement uses TRBV29-1 and TRBJ1-2; D uncertain. The CDR3 consists of 15 residues. Germline V lookup: CDR1 SQVTM, CDR2 ANQGSEA. Trimming took off 2 bases at V and 5 bases at J, with 18 bases between the two ends. The CDR3 DNA is TGCAGCGTTGAAAAAGGTGGGCCAGTGAAATATGGCTACACCTTC. Residues: CSVEKGGPVKYGYTF.

This clone came up many times. This rearrangement joins TRBV5-1 to TRBJ2-5, with TRBD2 identical over 9 bases. Germline V lookup: CDR1 SGHRS, CDR2 YFSETQ. The CDR3 covers 17 residues. The V segment lost 4 bases and the J segment 5 bases; nucleotides outside the gene matches: 15. The CDR3 DNA reads as TGCGCCAGCAGCGCCACGACAGGACTAGCGTCTTTGGAGACCCAGTACTTC. Residues: CASSATTGLASLETQYF.

The chain couples TRBV9 to TRBJ2-3; 7 bases fit TRBD1. Looked up from germline, CDR1 is SGDLS and CDR2 is YYNGEE. The CDR3 has 15 amino acids. The ends lost 0 bases at V and 5 bases at J; junction bases unmatched: 6. The CDR3 DNA follows: TGTGCCAGCAGCGTAGAAGGGGGCGCGATAGATACGCAGTATTTT. Translation gives CASSVEGGAIDTQYF.

Only a few counts were recorded for this clone. In nucleotides, the CDR3 is TGTGCCAGCAGTGATGGGGGGGCGGAAAATCAGCCCCAGCATTTT. It translates to CASSDGGAENQPQHF. The chain employs TRBV6-1 and TRBJ1-5; D might be TRBD1 (6 bases). The CDR3 consists of 15 residues. V was pared by 3 bases and J by 4 bases, with 13 bases between. Germline CDR1 is MNHNS and CDR2 is SASEGT.

This chain uses TRBV11-2 with TRBJ1-6; no clear D. This CDR3 is built from 17 residues. Germline V lookup: CDR1 SGHAT, CDR2 FQNNGV. The germline V and J ends were trimmed by 5 bases and 8 bases, with 22 bases remaining between them. CDR3: CASSLQPRGRSDSPLHF. The DNA of the CDR3 is TGTGCCAGCAGCCTGCAACCTCGTGGGAGGAGCGATTCACCCCTCCACTTT. The variable domain in full, completed from reference TRBV11-2 and TRBJ1-6, reads EAGVAQSPRYKIIEKRQSVAFWCNPISGHATLYWYQQILGQGPKLLIQFQNNGVVDDSQLPKDRFSAERLKGVDSTLKIQPAKLEDSAVYLCASSLQPRGRSDSPLHFGNGTRLTVT.

This clone has only one observation. The rearrangement links TRBV30 to TRBJ2-7, with TRBD1 identical over 7 bases. Losses at the gene ends were 2 bases for V and 5 bases for J; bases not matched to a gene: 15. Germline V gene sequence: CDR1 GTSNPN, CDR2 SVGIG (reference sequence). The CDR3 runs to 16 residues. This CDR3 reads CAWSSPTTGLRNEQYF. CDR3 DNA sequence: TGTGCCTGGAGTAGCCCCACGACAGGGTTAAGGAACGAGCAGTACTTC.

V usage is TRBV5-3 and J usage is TRBJ2-1; 7 nucleotides agree with TRBD1. TRBV5-3 is classed as an ORF, of uncertain function. The CDR3 runs to 18 residues. V trimming: 3 bases; J trimming: 5 bases; junction bases outside the gene matches: 17. CDR3 coding DNA: TGTGCCAGAAGCTCCCAGGGGCGACAGGGTATCCCTCACAATGAGCAGTTCTTC. Translating it yields CARSSQGRQGIPHNEQFF.

This clone was seen once. V is TRBV27 and J is TRBJ1-4; the D gene is possibly TRBD1 (5 bases). V lost 11 bases and J 0 bases, leaving 13 bases between the germline ends. Germline values: CDR1 MNHEY, CDR2 SMNVEV (reference sequence). The CDR3 length is 14 residues. CDR3 nucleotides: TGTGCCCGCAAGACAGCCGCAACTAATGAAAAACTGTTTTTT. It specifies CARKTAATNEKLFF.

This sequence joins TRBV10-3 and TRBJ1-6; 7 bases are a match to TRBD1. After removal of 3 bases from V and 6 bases from J, the junction contained 2 bases not matched to a gene. The germline V gene has CDR1 ENHRY and CDR2 SYGVKD. CDR3 length: 14 amino acids. The CDR3 bases are TGTGCCATCAGTGAACAGGGGCTTAATTCACCCCTCCACTTT. Residues: CAISEQGLNSPLHF.

V gene TRBV18 combines with J gene TRBJ1-1; D is unclear. V lost 1 base and J lost 6, with 12 bases in between. Germline CDR1 KGHSH, CDR2 LQKENI. The CDR3 covers 14 residues. The CDR3 region is CASSPRVERAEAFF. The CDR3 nucleotides read TGTGCCAGCTCACCACGCGTCGAACGGGCTGAAGCTTTCTTT.

V usage is TRBV5-1 and J usage is TRBJ2-1; a possible D gene is TRBD1 (6 bases). Germline V gene lookup returns CDR1 SGHRS and CDR2 YFSETQ. The CDR3 covers 15 residues. The ends were cut back, 4 bases at V and 1 base at J, with 12 bases in the middle. In DNA, the CDR3 is TGCGCCAGCAGCGGGACCGGACAGTCCTACAATGAGCAGTTCTTC. Translating gives CASSGTGQSYNEQFF.

The CDR3 spells CASRGSGTGVDEQFF. CDR3 DNA sequence: TGCGCCAGCAGAGGGTCCGGGACAGGGGTCGATGAGCAGTTCTTC. V is TRBV5-1 and J is TRBJ2-1, with 10 positions matching TRBD1. CDR1 and CDR2 from the germline V gene are SGHRS and YFSETQ. V lost 5 bases, J lost 8 bases, and 10 bases stayed unmatched. This CDR3 region has 15 residues.

This clone was seen a few times. This chain uses TRBV5-6 with TRBJ2-7; 9 bases align to TRBD2. Germline values: CDR1 SGHDT, CDR2 YYEEEE. This CDR3 is 14 amino acids long. V lost 3 bases to trimming and J lost 4 bases; unmatched junction nucleotides: 5. The CDR3 DNA sequence: TGTGCCAGCAGCTCTGCGGGACTAGCTTACGAGCAGTACTTC. Its translation is CASSSAGLAYEQYF. The full variable domain, with the rest looked up from reference TRBV5-6 and TRBJ2-7, is DAGVTQSPTHLIKTRGQQVTLRCSPKSGHDTVSWYQQALGQGPQFIFQYYEEEERQRGNFPDRFSGHQFPNYSSELNVNALLLGDSALYLCASSSAGLAYEQYFGPGTRLTVT.